What follows are 29 T cell receptor beta chains derived from one specimen sequenced in a study of blood T cell repertoires in COVID-19. Sequencing used immunoSEQ multiplex PCR; TCRdb keeps in-frame clones, though not all of them. This sample yields around 84,000 clones, of which around 80% are seen a single time; more than 10% belongs to the top ten. Sequencing input: peripheral blood. Source of these receptors: a woman between 40 and 55 years old with active or convalescent COVID-19.

V gene TRBV28 combines with J gene TRBJ1-5; TRBD1 might be the D (5 bases). The CDR3 runs to 14 residues. Germline CDR1 is MDHEN and CDR2 is SYDVKM. V shed 9 bases and J shed 3 bases, with 15 bases lying between them. CDR3 region: CASQGSHPNQPQHF. CDR3 bases: TGTGCCAGTCAGGGATCTCATCCCAATCAGCCCCAGCATTTT.

This clone was seen only once. The chain links TRBV7-9 to TRBJ2-3, with D hard to call. Germline CDR1 SEHNR, CDR2 FQNEAQ (reference sequence). The CDR3 extends over 12 amino acids. V gave up 5 bases and J gave up 5 bases, with 8 bases separating them. CDR3 DNA sequence: TGTGCCAGCAGCGCACAAGTAGATACGCAGTATTTT. This encodes CASSAQVDTQYF.

This clone was counted between two and nine times. The rearrangement joins TRBV14 to TRBJ2-7; 7 bases map to TRBD1. Trimming cost V 6 bases and J 4 bases; bases outside gene matches: 6. This CDR3 is built from 13 residues. Looked up from germline, CDR1 is SGHDN and CDR2 is FVKESK. This CDR3 is CASSRYRGYEQYF. DNA of the CDR3: TGTGCCAGCAGTCGGTACAGGGGTTACGAGCAGTACTTC. The complete variable domain, with remaining parts taken from reference TRBV14 and TRBJ2-7, reads EAGVTQFPSHSVIEKGQTVTLRCDPISGHDNLYWYRRVMGKEIKFLLHFVKESKQDESGMPNNRFLAERTGGTYSTLKVQPAELEDSGVYFCASSRYRGYEQYFGPGTRLTVT.

The chain has TRBV10-3 and TRBJ2-7; 11 nucleotides agree with TRBD2. The trim removed 10 bases at V and 4 bases at J, leaving 6 bases unmatched. CDR3 length: 13 amino acids. The germline V gene has CDR1 ENHRY and CDR2 SYGVKD. This CDR3 is CATTGTSGYEQYF. CDR3 DNA: TGTGCCACCACCGGGACTAGCGGTTACGAGCAGTACTTC.

The V and J genes are TRBV28 and TRBJ1-6; maybe TRBD1 (6 bases). The germline V gene has CDR1 MDHEN and CDR2 SYDVKM. V dropped 3 bases and J dropped 6 bases, with 9 bases sitting between them. The CDR3 has 14 residues. In DNA, the CDR3 is TGTGCCAGCAGTTTGCAGGGGTTTAATTCACCCCTCCACTTT. This sequence encodes CASSLQGFNSPLHF.

J is TRBJ1-5 and V is TRBV10-3; 10 positions agree with TRBD1. V gave up 6 bases and J gave up 7 bases; unmatched junction bases: 3. CDR1 is ENHRY, CDR2 SYGVKD, per germline. CDR3 length equals 13 residues. CDR3 protein: CAISGTGEQPQHF. CDR3 DNA: TGTGCCATCAGCGGGACAGGGGAACAGCCCCAGCATTTT.

The genes are TRBV28 and TRBJ1-2; D perhaps matches TRBD1 (6 bases). CDR3 length equals 15 residues. V lost 6 bases and J 8 bases, leaving 22 bases between the germline ends. The V gene's germline CDR1 is MDHEN and CDR2 SYDVKM. In DNA form, the CDR3 reads TGTGCCAGCAGCTTCGACAGGCGGCAGACTGGAGGCTACACCTTC. As protein: CASSFDRRQTGGYTF.

The chain uses TRBV5-1 and TRBJ2-5, with 8 bases lining up with TRBD2. V shed 0 bases and J 0 bases; nucleotides not matched to a gene: 4. Looked up from germline, CDR1 is SGHRS and CDR2 is YFSETQ. The CDR3 totals 16 residues. DNA of the CDR3: TGCGCCAGCAGCTTGGTGCTAGCGGGCTACCAAGAGACCCAGTACTTC. This gives the protein CASSLVLAGYQETQYF.

The chain is built from TRBV5-1 and TRBJ2-1; 8 positions match TRBD1. The V gene's germline CDR1 is SGHRS and CDR2 YFSETQ. V was pared by 0 bases and J by 10 bases, with 3 bases of the junction left unmatched. The CDR3 covers 13 residues. The CDR3 DNA sequence: TGCGCCAGCAGCTTGGGGACAGGGCGGGAGCAGTTCTTC. Its protein product is CASSLGTGREQFF.

The gene calls are TRBV20-1 and TRBJ1-1; possible D gene TRBD1, 5 bases. The CDR3 consists of 14 residues. V lost 3 bases and J 1 base, leaving 12 bases between the germline ends. CDR1 is DFQATT and CDR2 is SNEGSKA in the germline V gene (reference sequence). The CDR3 DNA reads TGCAGTGCTAGTCGGCCACAGGAGAACACTGAAGCTTTCTTT. Its protein is CSASRPQENTEAFF.

For the CDR3, the DNA is TGTGCCACTATGTGGGGGGGCCCCAAGAACACTGAAGCTTTCTTT. It yields the protein CATMWGGPKNTEAFF. The V gene is TRBV27, the J gene TRBJ1-1; possibly TRBD1 for D (6 bases). CDR3 length: 15 residues. CDR1 is MNHEY and CDR2 is SMNVEV in the germline V gene (reference sequence). The germline V and J ends were trimmed by 10 bases and 1 base, with 19 bases remaining between them.

This clone showed up just once. The chain uses TRBV15 and TRBJ1-2; 12 positions match TRBD1. Germline loops: CDR1 LNHNV, CDR2 YYDKDF (reference sequence). The V and J ends lost 0 bases and 7 bases, in that order; junction bases with no gene match: 3. This CDR3 region has 15 residues. The CDR3 bases are TGTGCCACCAGCAGAGAGGGACAGGGGGCGGGTGGCTACACCTTC. Protein sequence: CATSREGQGAGGYTF.

The chain joins TRBV28 to TRBJ2-1; a weak D match, TRBD1 (5 bases). The CDR3 has 16 residues. Between the trimmed V and J ends, which lost 3 bases and 8 bases, there was a span of 20 bases. The germline gives CDR1 MDHEN, CDR2 SYDVKM. CDR3 nucleotide sequence: TGTGCCAGCAGTTTTACGCCGGCAGGGCCCTCTTATGAGCAGTTCTTC. Translated, it gives CASSFTPAGPSYEQFF.

This rearrangement joins TRBV10-3 to TRBJ2-5; D may be TRBD1 (6 bases). The length of the CDR3 is 16 residues. CDR1 is ENHRY, CDR2 SYGVKD, per germline. V shed 3 bases and J shed 4 bases, with 18 bases lying between them. CDR3 nucleotide sequence: TGTGCCATCAGTGAAAGGGTCAGGGGTGCCCCAGAGACCCAGTACTTC. Amino acid sequence: CAISERVRGAPETQYF.

V gene TRBV4-3 combines with J gene TRBJ2-7, with TRBD1 matching over 8 bases. Germline-derived CDR1 and CDR2 are LGHNA and YSLEER. The CDR3 has 14 amino acids. V trimming: 5 bases; J trimming: 3 bases; junction bases outside the gene matches: 6. The DNA for the CDR3 is TGCGCCAGCAGCATCTGGACAGGGAACTACGAGCAGTACTTC. It translates to CASSIWTGNYEQYF.

This CDR3 reads CASSLPGHSNQPQHF. CDR3 in DNA: TGTGCCAGCAGTTTACCCGGACATTCCAATCAGCCCCAGCATTTT. V and J are TRBV28 and TRBJ1-5; perhaps TRBD1 as D (5 bases). CDR3 length: 15 amino acids. Germline loops: CDR1 MDHEN, CDR2 SYDVKM. The ends were cut back, 2 bases at V and 3 bases at J, with 11 bases in the middle.

The V call is TRBV10-3, the J call TRBJ2-7; 13 nucleotides match TRBD2. Germline V gene lookup returns CDR1 ENHRY and CDR2 SYGVKD. This CDR3 contains 14 residues. V lost 10 bases, J lost 7 bases, and 10 bases stayed unmatched. DNA of the CDR3: TGTGCCACCTCCGGGACTAGCGGGATCGGGGAGCAGTACTTC. It is translated as CATSGTSGIGEQYF.

The J gene is TRBJ2-3, the V gene TRBV19; maybe TRBD2 (6 bases). Trimming cost V 4 bases and J 2 bases, with 13 bases left between them. The CDR3 is made up of 15 amino acids. The V gene's germline CDR1 is LNHDA and CDR2 SQIVND (reference sequence). The DNA of the CDR3 is TGTGCCAGTAGTACGCAGGAGGACTACACAGATACGCAGTATTTT. It yields the protein CASSTQEDYTDTQYF.

The chain recombines TRBV7-2 with TRBJ2-7; TRBD2 matches 13 bases. Germline V gene data show CDR1 as SGHTA and CDR2 as FQGNSA. The CDR3 spans 19 residues. The J segment lost 3 bases and the V segment lost 0 bases, leaving 11 bases of the junction unmatched. CDR3 residues: CASSLAPSRLAGGGYEQYF. DNA of the CDR3: TGTGCCAGCAGCTTAGCTCCATCGAGACTAGCGGGAGGCGGCTACGAGCAGTACTTC.

CDR3 coding DNA: TGCGCCAGCAGCCAGCCTACTAGCGGCAGCACAGATACGCAGTATTTT. Its protein is CASSQPTSGSTDTQYF. The rearrangement joins TRBV4-1 to TRBJ2-3; 8 bases are shared with TRBD2. The CDR3 is 16 residues long. Germline assignment: CDR1 MGHRA and CDR2 YSYEKL. V trimming: 3 bases; J trimming: 0 bases; junction bases outside the gene matches: 5.

This chain connects TRBV27 to TRBJ2-7; D may be TRBD2 (5 bases). V lost 4 bases, J lost 4 bases, and 17 bases lay in between. Germline V gives CDR1 MNHEY, CDR2 SMNVEV (reference sequence). This CDR3 contains 15 residues. The CDR3 reads CASSSWASKTYEQYF. The CDR3 DNA reads TGTGCCAGCAGTTCGTGGGCTAGCAAAACGTACGAGCAGTACTTC.

This chain connects TRBV18 to TRBJ2-3; D possibly corresponds to TRBD2 (6 bases). From germline, CDR1 is KGHSH and CDR2 LQKENI. The CDR3 runs to 15 residues. The V and J ends lost 1 base and 2 bases respectively, with 10 bases between them. The CDR3 protein is CASSPQPGLTDTQYF. The CDR3 nucleotides are TGTGCCAGCTCACCACAGCCGGGACTCACAGATACGCAGTATTTT.

The chain is built from TRBV28 and TRBJ2-1, with 7 nucleotides matching TRBD2. The V gene end was trimmed by 6 bases and the J gene end by 4 bases; junction bases not matched to a gene: 6. The CDR3 consists of 14 residues. In germline, CDR1 is MDHEN, CDR2 SYDVKM. In DNA form, the CDR3 reads TGTGCCAGCAGCCCCGGACTAGGGTACAATGAGCAGTTCTTC. Protein product: CASSPGLGYNEQFF. Complete variable domain (other parts from reference TRBV28 and TRBJ2-1): DVKVTQSSRYLVKRTGEKVFLECVQDMDHENMFWYRQDPGLGLRLIYFSYDVKMKEKGDIPEGYSVSREKKERFSLILESASTNQTSMYLCASSPGLGYNEQFFGPGTRLTVL.

This clone was seen a single time. The rearrangement joins TRBV27 to TRBJ2-7; 7 nucleotides match TRBD2. J lost 7 bases, V lost 10 bases, and 25 bases had no gene match. Germline V CDR1 and CDR2: MNHEY, SMNVEV (reference sequence). The CDR3 is made up of 17 amino acids. CDR3 nucleotides: TGTGCCACCTCAACACTATCTTCTAGCGGTCCCACGAGGGAGCAGTACTTC. Protein sequence: CATSTLSSSGPTREQYF.

The chain joins TRBV4-2 to TRBJ2-1; 7 bases are a match to TRBD2. The length of the CDR3 is 16 residues. The germline CDR1 and CDR2 sequences are LGHNA and YNFKEQ. The junction had 9 bases not matched to a gene; V was cut back by 1 base and J by 6 bases. Here the CDR3 reads CASSQVPGLRLNEQFF. DNA of the CDR3: TGTGCCAGCAGCCAAGTTCCGGGACTAAGACTCAATGAGCAGTTCTTC.

This clone was observed a handful of times. The chain recombines TRBV10-3 with TRBJ1-3, with D perhaps matching TRBD1 (6 bases). Germline assignment: CDR1 ENHRY and CDR2 SYGVKD. CDR3 length: 16 amino acids. V was shortened by 4 bases and J by 1 base, with 14 bases between the two germline ends. Written as DNA, the CDR3 is TGTGCCATCAGTGCGGACGACAGGCGGTCTGGAAACACCATATATTTT. Encoded protein: CAISADDRRSGNTIYF.

The rearrangement uses TRBV7-9 and TRBJ2-2, with 14 bases lining up with TRBD2. V shed 2 bases, J shed 4 bases, and the junction held 3 bases outside the gene matches. There are 17 residues in the CDR3. The germline gives CDR1 SEHNR, CDR2 FQNEAQ (reference sequence). The CDR3 reads CASSLPGLAGVTGELFF. In nucleotides, the CDR3 is TGTGCCAGCAGCTTACCGGGACTAGCGGGAGTCACCGGGGAGCTGTTTTTT.

The J gene is TRBJ2-2, the V gene TRBV7-3; D is undetermined. The length of the CDR3 is 15 residues. V dropped 5 bases and J dropped 0 bases, with 10 bases sitting between them. From germline, CDR1 is SGHTA and CDR2 FQGTGA. The CDR3 region has the DNA TGTGCCAGCAGCCCCGACGGGTCGAACACCGGGGAGCTGTTTTTT. Translated, it gives CASSPDGSNTGELFF.

The V and J genes are TRBV2 and TRBJ2-7, with 7 bases lining up with TRBD2. The CDR3 loop spans 13 amino acids. Germline-derived CDR1 and CDR2 are SNHLY and FYNNEI. Trimming cost V 6 bases and J 2 bases; bases outside gene matches: 4. This CDR3 is CASRHGLAYEQYF. Here the CDR3 DNA reads TGTGCCAGCAGACACGGACTAGCCTACGAGCAGTACTTC.